One and the same sample provided the 19 T cell receptor beta chains below, sequenced in a study of T-cell memory formation after mild COVID-19. Using its own MiXCR run on the 5' RACE reads, TCRdb lists one record per CDR3 protein. The sample includes roughly 130,000 distinct CDR3 sequences, roughly 6% of them seen just once. Material: PBMCs or a T cell subset sorted from them (not recorded which). The receptors stem from an adult woman who had mild COVID-19 (a few samples of this study predate the infection). Cell type and time point are not known.

The CDR3 DNA reads TGCGCCAGCAGTGAGTCCTCCGGGGGGGCCGAGGAGACCCAGTACTTC. Its translation: CASSESSGGAEETQYF. The rearrangement joins TRBV10-1 to TRBJ2-5; 8 nucleotides agree with TRBD2. The CDR3 contains 16 residues. CDR1 is WNHNN and CDR2 is SYGVQD in the germline V gene (reference sequence). V shed 0 bases, J shed 5 bases, and the junction held 8 bases outside the gene matches.

The chain links TRBV7-9 to TRBJ1-3; D is unresolved. Germline values: CDR1 SEHNR, CDR2 FQNEAQ (reference sequence). Trimming took 1 base from V and 0 from J, leaving 7 bases between them. The CDR3 runs 15 residues. The CDR3 coding sequence is TGTGCCAGCAGCTTAGTCGGGTCCTCTGGAAACACCATATATTTT. This sequence encodes CASSLVGSSGNTIYF.

This clonotype was seen only a few times. This CDR3 is CSALQAGGLRNEQFF. The CDR3 region has the DNA TGCAGTGCTTTACAAGCGGGAGGGCTTCGCAATGAGCAGTTCTTC. This chain joins TRBV20-1 and TRBJ2-1; 10 nucleotides line up with TRBD2. The CDR3 is 15 amino acids. The trim removed 5 bases at V and 6 bases at J, leaving 10 bases unmatched. Germline-derived CDR1 and CDR2 are DFQATT and SNEGSKA (reference sequence).

This clonotype has ten or more counts. J is TRBJ2-7 and V is TRBV18, with D unresolved. CDR1 is KGHSH and CDR2 is LQKENI in the germline V gene. Trimming took off 2 bases at V and 0 bases at J, with 5 bases between the two ends. The CDR3 contains 13 residues. The CDR3 sequence: CASSPLDSYEQYF. CDR3 nucleotide sequence: TGTGCCAGCTCACCATTGGACTCCTACGAGCAGTACTTC. The full variable domain, with the rest looked up from reference TRBV18 and TRBJ2-7, is NAGVMQNPRHLVRRRGQEARLRCSPMKGHSHVYWYRQLPEEGLKFMVYLQKENIIDESGMPKERFSAEFPKEGPSILRIQQVVRGDSAAYFCASSPLDSYEQYFGPGTRLTVT.

The chain combines TRBV18 with TRBJ1-1; a weak D match, TRBD1 (6 bases). Germline V gives CDR1 KGHSH, CDR2 LQKENI. V lost 5 bases and J 6 bases, leaving 16 bases between the germline ends. The CDR3 has 14 residues. Here the CDR3 DNA reads TGTGCCAGCTCATCTAAGCCGAGGGGGTCTGAAGCTTTCTTT. This gives the protein CASSSKPRGSEAFF.

This clonotype appeared many times. This chain uses TRBV5-1 with TRBJ2-7, with TRBD2 matching 10 bases. CDR1 is SGHRS and CDR2 is YFSETQ in the germline V gene. V lost 4 bases to trimming and J lost 6 bases; unmatched junction nucleotides: 10. The CDR3 is made up of 15 amino acids. The CDR3 sequence: CASSDSSGSKGEQYF. The CDR3 DNA sequence: TGCGCCAGCAGCGACTCTAGCGGGAGCAAGGGCGAGCAGTACTTC.

This clonotype was detected ten times or more. The chain's CDR3 is CSAREGGANTEAFF. The CDR3 DNA reads as TGCAGTGCTAGAGAGGGGGGGGCGAACACTGAAGCTTTCTTT. The V gene is TRBV20-1, the J gene TRBJ1-1, with TRBD1 as a possible D gene (6 bases). V was pared by 0 bases and J by 1 base, with 9 bases between. The V gene's germline CDR1 is DFQATT and CDR2 SNEGSKA (reference sequence). This CDR3 contains 14 residues.

This clonotype was seen at least ten times. The chain is built from TRBV12-3 or TRBV12-4 and TRBJ2-2, with a tentative D call TRBD1 (6 bases). The ends were cut back, 4 bases at V and 3 bases at J, with 9 bases in the middle. The length of the CDR3 is 14 residues. For the CDR3, the DNA is TGTGCCAGCAGTTCAGGGGATTACACCGGGGAGCTGTTTTTT. Protein: CASSSGDYTGELFF.

This clonotype turned up a few times. V is TRBV11-3 and J is TRBJ2-3; D is unclear. The length of the CDR3 is 14 residues. Germline assignment: CDR1 SGHNT and CDR2 YENEEA. Trimming shortened V by 0 bases and J by 3 bases, and 7 bases separated the two germline ends. CDR3 DNA sequence: TGTGCCAGCAGCTTAGATCTGATAACAGATACGCAGTATTTT. Translation: CASSLDLITDTQYF.

The chain is built from TRBV7-9 and TRBJ2-3; D not certain. This CDR3 is 15 amino acids long. Germline V lookup: CDR1 SEHNR, CDR2 FQNEAQ (reference sequence). Trimming left V 1 base short and J 0 bases short, with 8 bases between. The CDR3 loop reads CASSLEARSTDTQYF. The CDR3, as DNA: TGTGCCAGCAGCTTAGAGGCGAGGAGCACAGATACGCAGTATTTT. The complete variable domain, with remaining parts taken from reference TRBV7-9 and TRBJ2-3, reads DTGVSQNPRHKITKRGQNVTFRCDPISEHNRLYWYRQTLGQGPEFLTYFQNEAQLEKSRLLSDRFSAERPKGSFSTLEIQRTEQGDSAMYLCASSLEARSTDTQYFGPGTRLTVL.

J is TRBJ2-1 and V is TRBV5-1, with D perhaps matching TRBD1 (5 bases). The V end was cut by 2 bases, the J end by 10 bases, with 13 bases between. The CDR3 has 13 amino acids. Germline V gene data show CDR1 as SGHRS and CDR2 as YFSETQ. The CDR3 nucleotides read TGCGCCAGCAGCTTCGTACGACAGTTGGAGCAGTTCTTC. Protein sequence: CASSFVRQLEQFF.

Many counts were recorded for this clonotype. This chain connects TRBV6-2 or TRBV6-3 to TRBJ2-6, with D perhaps TRBD1 or TRBD2 (5 bases each). Trimming shortened V by 10 bases and J by 2 bases, and 12 bases separated the two germline ends. The CDR3 has 14 amino acids. CDR1 MNHEY and CDR2 SVGEGT come from the germline V gene. The CDR3 is CATRRGAGANVLTF. The CDR3 DNA sequence: TGTGCCACAAGAAGAGGGGCTGGGGCCAACGTCCTGACTTTC.

This clonotype occurred a few times. Here the CDR3 reads CASSGRLNTEAFF. The DNA of the CDR3 is TGTGCCAGCAGTGGTAGACTGAACACTGAAGCTTTCTTT. The chain is built from TRBV25-1 and TRBJ1-1; D uncertain. The CDR3 is 13 residues long. Per germline, CDR1 MGHDK and CDR2 SYGVNS. V lost 4 bases and J lost 0, with 6 bases in between.

This clonotype was observed a few times. CDR3 DNA sequence: TGCGCCAGCAGCCAAGGGGTGACAGGCAACTACAATGAGCAGTTCTTC. Translation: CASSQGVTGNYNEQFF. V is TRBV4-3 and J is TRBJ2-1; TRBD1 might be the D (6 bases). From germline, CDR1 is LGHNA and CDR2 YSLEER. This CDR3 is 16 amino acids long. V shed 1 base and J shed 3 bases, with 13 bases lying between them.

The rearrangement links TRBV6-5 to TRBJ2-6, with D unclear. The CDR3 runs to 16 residues. Trimming cost V 0 bases and J 0 bases, with 6 bases left between them. Germline V gene data show CDR1 as MNHEY and CDR2 as SVGAGI. In DNA form, the CDR3 reads TGTGCCAGCAGTTACTCTTTCGGCTCTGGGGCCAACGTCCTGACTTTC. Its translation: CASSYSFGSGANVLTF.

This clonotype was found many times. The J gene is TRBJ2-3, the V gene TRBV15; 15 bases are shared with TRBD2. V trimming: 0 bases; J trimming: 4 bases; junction bases outside the gene matches: 5. Germline V gene data show CDR1 as LNHNV and CDR2 as YYDKDF (reference sequence). This CDR3 is 18 amino acids long. CDR3 amino acids: CATSRDRGLAGGSDTQYF. The CDR3 region has the DNA TGTGCCACCAGCAGAGACCGGGGACTAGCGGGAGGCTCAGATACGCAGTATTTT.

This clonotype was seen a few times. V is TRBV6-6 and J is TRBJ1-6; D is possibly TRBD1 (6 bases). Trimming took 5 bases from V and 8 from J, leaving 13 bases between them. The length of the CDR3 is 14 residues. CDR1 and CDR2 from the germline V gene are MNHNY and SVGAGI (reference sequence). The CDR3 is CASSTGGGYSPLHF. DNA of the CDR3: TGTGCCAGCAGTACCGGGGGCGGGTATTCACCCCTCCACTTT.

The J gene is TRBJ2-2, the V gene TRBV11-2, with 9 positions matching TRBD2. With 3 bases clipped from V and 7 bases from J, the junction kept 9 bases outside the gene matches. There are 16 residues in the CDR3. Germline values: CDR1 SGHAT, CDR2 FQNNGV. The CDR3 DNA reads as TGTGCCAGCAGCTTTTGGGGCGGGAGGGCGATCGGGGAGCTGTTTTTT. As protein: CASSFWGGRAIGELFF. The variable domain in full, with the rest retrieved from reference TRBV11-2 and TRBJ2-2, is EAGVAQSPRYKIIEKRQSVAFWCNPISGHATLYWYQQILGQGPKLLIQFQNNGVVDDSQLPKDRFSAERLKGVDSTLKIQPAKLEDSAVYLCASSFWGGRAIGELFFGEGSRLTVL.

This clonotype has a count of ten or more. The J gene is TRBJ2-3, the V gene TRBV27; a possible D gene is TRBD1 (6 bases). V dropped 6 bases and J dropped 1 base, with 14 bases sitting between them. This CDR3 comprises 15 residues. The germline CDR1 and CDR2 sequences are MNHEY and SMNVEV (reference sequence). Here the CDR3 DNA reads TGTGCCAGCAGGACAGGCATAAGGGGCACAGATACGCAGTATTTT. Protein sequence: CASRTGIRGTDTQYF.